These 8 T cell receptor beta chains originate from one sample sequenced in a study of cytomegalovirus exposure and HLA in healthy donors. PCR primers comprised 60 Vbeta and 13 Jbeta primers. TCRdb keeps only in-frame clones here, not all; method: immunoSEQ multiplex PCR. This table has 120,000 or so clones, less than 85% appearing once. Input material: PBMCs. These receptors all come from a woman aged 40 to 55 in good health and CMV-seronegative.

The rearrangement uses TRBV18 and TRBJ2-7; D is perhaps TRBD1 (6 bases). CDR1 and CDR2 from the germline V gene are KGHSH and LQKENI. This CDR3 has 14 residues. V lost 3 bases, J lost 1 base, and 10 bases lay in between. The CDR3 spells CASSPIQGSYEQYF. The CDR3 DNA is TGTGCCAGCTCACCCATACAGGGTTCCTACGAGCAGTACTTC.

Of note for this clone: An end of the junction does not agree with germline; a read error may underlie this. CDR3 bases: TGTGCCAGCAGGTTGGACTACCAAGCCTACAATGAGCAGTTCTTC. It codes for CASRLDYQAYNEQFF. The genes are TRBV5-4 and TRBJ2-1, with TRBD2 as a possible D gene (6 bases). The germline gives CDR1 SGHNT, CDR2 YYREEE (reference sequence). The CDR3 spans 15 residues.

The chain couples TRBV4-2 to TRBJ2-3, with unresolved D. V dropped 4 bases and J dropped 5 bases, with 7 bases sitting between them. This CDR3 spans 12 amino acids. Looked up from germline, CDR1 is LGHNA and CDR2 is YNFKEQ. CDR3 sequence (DNA): TGTGCCAGCAGCCCCCGAGGAGATACGCAGTATTTT. Protein: CASSPRGDTQYF.

V is TRBV9 and J is TRBJ1-3; TRBD1 is a possible D gene (6 bases). V lost 4 bases, J lost 0 bases, and 8 bases lay in between. The CDR3 has 14 amino acids. CDR1 SGDLS and CDR2 YYNGEE come from the germline V gene. CDR3 sequence reads: CASSTGHSGNTIYF. CDR3 nucleotides: TGTGCCAGCAGCACGGGACACTCTGGAAACACCATATATTTT.

CDR3 protein: CASSHQDRGEAFF. In DNA form, the CDR3 reads TGTGCCAGCAGCCATCAAGACCGGGGTGAAGCTTTCTTT. This sequence joins TRBV11-2 and TRBJ1-1; D uncertain. The V gene's germline CDR1 is SGHAT and CDR2 FQNNGV. The ends were cut back, 5 bases at V and 7 bases at J, with 14 bases in the middle. The CDR3 sequence is 13 residues long.

V usage is TRBV7-2 and J usage is TRBJ1-4; the D gene is possibly TRBD1 (6 bases). Germline V gives CDR1 SGHTA, CDR2 FQGNSA. The V gene lost 0 bases and the J gene lost 8 bases, with 13 bases spanning the gap. The CDR3 runs to 15 residues. CDR3 loop: CASSLAGGGGEKLFF. In nucleotides, the CDR3 is TGTGCCAGCAGCTTAGCTGGGGGCGGCGGAGAAAAACTGTTTTTT.

In nucleotides, the CDR3 is TGTGCCAGCAGCCGTCACCAAGAGACCCAGTACTTC. Protein sequence: CASSRHQETQYF. V is TRBV5-8 and J is TRBJ2-5; D ambiguous. This CDR3 comprises 12 residues. CDR1 and CDR2 (germline): SGHTS, YDEGEE. The V end lost 4 bases, the J end lost 0 bases, and 4 bases lay between the germline ends.

The V gene is TRBV7-2, the J gene TRBJ2-5; D perhaps matches TRBD2 (6 bases). The DNA end is a closer match to TRBJ2-7, so the J assignment may be wrong. The CDR3 contains 16 residues. Germline V lookup: CDR1 SGHTA, CDR2 FQGNSA. The CDR3, as DNA: TGTGCCAGCAGCTTAGTAATCCTAGCGCTCGTCTACGAGCAGTACTTC. This gives the protein CASSLVILALVYEQYF.